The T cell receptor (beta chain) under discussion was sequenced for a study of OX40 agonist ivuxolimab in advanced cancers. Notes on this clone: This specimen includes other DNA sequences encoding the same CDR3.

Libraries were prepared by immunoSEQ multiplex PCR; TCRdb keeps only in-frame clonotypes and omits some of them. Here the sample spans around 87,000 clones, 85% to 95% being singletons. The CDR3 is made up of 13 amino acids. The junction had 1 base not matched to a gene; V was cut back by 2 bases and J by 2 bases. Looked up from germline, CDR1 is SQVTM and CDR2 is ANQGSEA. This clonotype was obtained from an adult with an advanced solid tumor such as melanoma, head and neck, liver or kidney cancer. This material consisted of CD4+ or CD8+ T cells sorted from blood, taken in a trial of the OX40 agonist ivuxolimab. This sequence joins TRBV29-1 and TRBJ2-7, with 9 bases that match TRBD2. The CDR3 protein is CSVELAGPYEQYF. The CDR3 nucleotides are TGCAGCGTTGAACTAGCGGGACCCTACGAGCAGTACTTC.